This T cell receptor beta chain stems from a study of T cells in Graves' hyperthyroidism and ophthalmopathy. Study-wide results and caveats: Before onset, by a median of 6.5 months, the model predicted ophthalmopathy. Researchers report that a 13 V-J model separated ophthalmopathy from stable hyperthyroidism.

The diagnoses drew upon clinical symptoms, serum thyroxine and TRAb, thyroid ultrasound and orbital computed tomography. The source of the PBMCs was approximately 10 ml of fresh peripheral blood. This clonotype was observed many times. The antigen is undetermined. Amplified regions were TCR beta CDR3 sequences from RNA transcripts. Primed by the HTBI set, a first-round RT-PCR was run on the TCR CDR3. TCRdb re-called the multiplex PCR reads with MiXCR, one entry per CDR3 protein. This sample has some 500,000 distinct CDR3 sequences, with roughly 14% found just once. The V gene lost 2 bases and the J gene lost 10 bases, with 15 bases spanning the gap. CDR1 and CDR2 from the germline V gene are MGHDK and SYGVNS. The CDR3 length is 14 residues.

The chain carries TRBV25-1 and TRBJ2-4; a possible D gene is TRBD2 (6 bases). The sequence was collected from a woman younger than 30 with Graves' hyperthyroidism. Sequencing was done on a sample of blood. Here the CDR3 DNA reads TGTGCCAGCAGTGAAATGAGACTAGTATGTATTCAGTACTTC. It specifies CASSEMRLVCIQYF.